This T cell receptor beta chain was profiled in a study of PD-1 blockade in classical Hodgkin lymphoma. Some clones are missing from TCRdb's copy, which holds only in-frame ones; the method was immunoSEQ multiplex PCR. The sample records 25,000 or so clones, 60% to 85% being singletons. V was pared by 5 bases and J by 10 bases, with 18 bases between. The CDR3 has 14 amino acids. CDR1 and CDR2 from the germline V gene are SGHTA and FQGTGA. With no exception, relapse followed autologous stem cell transplantation in all patients, and brentuximab vedotin exposure varied. From thawed PBMCs, CD4+ T cells were purified using magnetic negative selection.

The J gene is TRBJ2-1, the V gene TRBV7-3; D unresolved. The sample was CD4+ T cells from blood, taken at baseline. The clonotype comes from a human donor with classical Hodgkin lymphoma. CDR3 protein: CASSPTDSPREQFF. The CDR3, as DNA: TGTGCCAGCAGCCCTACTGACTCGCCCAGGGAGCAGTTCTTC. Filled out from reference TRBV7-3 and TRBJ2-1, the complete variable domain reads GAGVSQTPSNKVTEKGKYVELRCDPISGHTALYWYRQSLGQGPEFLIYFQGTGAADDSGLPNDRFFAVRPEGSVSTLKIQRTERGDSAVYLCASSPTDSPREQFFGPGTRLTVL.